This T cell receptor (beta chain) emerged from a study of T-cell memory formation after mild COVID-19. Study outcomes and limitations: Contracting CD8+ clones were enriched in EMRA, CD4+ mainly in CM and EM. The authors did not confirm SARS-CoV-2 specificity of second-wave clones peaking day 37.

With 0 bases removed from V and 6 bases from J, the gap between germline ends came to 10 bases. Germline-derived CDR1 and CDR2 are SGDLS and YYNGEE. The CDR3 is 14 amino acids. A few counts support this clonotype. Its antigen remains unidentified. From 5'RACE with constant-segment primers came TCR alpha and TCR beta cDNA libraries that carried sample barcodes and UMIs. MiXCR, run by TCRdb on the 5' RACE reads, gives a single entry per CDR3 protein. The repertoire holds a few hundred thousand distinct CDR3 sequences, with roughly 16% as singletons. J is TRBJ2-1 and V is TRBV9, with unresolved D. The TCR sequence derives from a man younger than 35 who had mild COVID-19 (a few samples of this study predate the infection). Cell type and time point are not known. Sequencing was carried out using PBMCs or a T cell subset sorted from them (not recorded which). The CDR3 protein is CASSVGAFGNEQFF. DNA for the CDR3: TGTGCCAGCAGCGTAGGGGCGTTTGGCAATGAGCAGTTCTTC.